What follows are 25 T cell receptor beta chains derived from one specimen sequenced in a study of T cells in Graves' hyperthyroidism and ophthalmopathy. Authors of the study amplified TCR beta CDR3 regions from RNA transcripts. A set of HTBI primers served as the primers for a first-round RT-PCR of the TCR CDR3. TCRdb re-analysed the multiplex PCR reads in MiXCR, keeping a single row per CDR3 protein. The data contain a few hundred thousand distinct CDR3 sequences, 11% to 15% of them seen just once; the ten biggest clones take up approximately 14%. Sequenced input: blood. The receptors were gathered from a woman between 40 and 55 years old with Graves' hyperthyroidism.

The CDR3 DNA is TGTGCCAGCTCAACCAGGTTAGGGAGAGAGTCAGATACGCAGTATTTT. It encodes CASSTRLGRESDTQYF. This chain links TRBV18 with TRBJ2-3, with a tentative D call TRBD2 (5 bases). Germline assignment: CDR1 KGHSH and CDR2 LQKENI. V lost 5 bases and J lost 4, with 19 bases in between. The CDR3 extends over 16 amino acids.

The rearrangement joins TRBV7-2 to TRBJ2-7, with D perhaps TRBD1 or TRBD2 (5 bases each). V gave up 5 bases and J gave up 6 bases, with 11 bases separating them. Germline V gene sequence: CDR1 SGHTA, CDR2 FQGNSA. The CDR3 covers 12 residues. CDR3 DNA: TGTGCCAGCAGCGGGACCGGTGTCGAGCAGTACTTC. Protein product: CASSGTGVEQYF.

This clonotype has at least ten counts. The V and J genes are TRBV27 and TRBJ1-5; 7 bases are shared with TRBD1. CDR1 MNHEY and CDR2 SMNVEV come from the germline V gene (reference sequence). The V segment lost 6 bases and the J segment 2 bases; nucleotides outside the gene matches: 4. This CDR3 has 14 amino acids. Here the CDR3 reads CASRTGLGNQPQHF. The CDR3 DNA follows: TGTGCCAGCAGGACAGGGTTGGGCAATCAGCCCCAGCATTTT.

This clonotype was counted a few times. The rearrangement joins TRBV6-1 to TRBJ2-1; 8 bases line up with TRBD2. The CDR3 consists of 13 residues. V shed 4 bases, J shed 6 bases, and the junction held 2 bases outside the gene matches. Germline V gene lookup returns CDR1 MNHNS and CDR2 SASEGT. The CDR3, as DNA: TGTGCCAGCAGTGGGAGCGGGAGCAATGAGCAGTTCTTC. This gives the protein CASSGSGSNEQFF.

This clonotype was detected only a few times. The chain recombines TRBV11-2 with TRBJ1-1; D unresolved. V was trimmed by 0 bases and J by 1 base, leaving 15 bases between them. CDR1 and CDR2 from the germline V gene are SGHAT and FQNNGV. The CDR3 is made up of 17 amino acids. CDR3 nucleotides: TGTGCCAGCAGCTTAGAGGCTTTCCTTCGACAGAACACTGAAGCTTTCTTT. The encoded protein is CASSLEAFLRQNTEAFF.

This clonotype was picked up many times. The gene calls are TRBV30 and TRBJ1-6; perhaps TRBD1 as D (5 bases). Trimming took 4 bases from V and 6 from J, leaving 13 bases between them. The CDR3 contains 14 residues. The germline CDR1 and CDR2 sequences are GTSNPN and SVGIG (reference sequence). This chain's CDR3 is CAWTGPMPNSPLHF. The CDR3 DNA reads TGTGCCTGGACGGGACCAATGCCTAATTCACCCCTCCACTTT.

Comments on this clonotype: With a much larger clone just one base away, this may be a read error. The V call is TRBV28, the J call TRBJ2-3; a possible D gene is TRBD2 (6 bases). Germline CDR1 is MDHEN and CDR2 is SYDVKM. V was trimmed by 8 bases and J by 0 bases, leaving 15 bases between them. The CDR3 is 15 residues long. CDR3 DNA: TGTGCCAGCTCTTTTCAGCGGGCCAGCACAGATACGCAGTATTTT. Translation: CASSFQRASTDTQYF.

This chain joins TRBV19 and TRBJ2-4, with D unresolved. Germline V lookup: CDR1 LNHDA, CDR2 SQIVND (reference sequence). The CDR3 runs 15 residues. The V and J ends lost 6 bases and 3 bases respectively, with 15 bases between them. The CDR3, as DNA: TGTGCCAGTAGGGTCCCACGGCCAGTCAAAAACATTCAGTACTTC. Translating gives CASRVPRPVKNIQYF.

The gene calls are TRBV6-2 or TRBV6-3 and TRBJ1-4; tentatively, D is TRBD1 (5 bases). CDR1 and CDR2 from the germline V gene are MNHEY and SVGEGT. Trimming pared 7 bases from V and 2 bases from J, leaving 14 bases between. This CDR3 has 15 amino acids. The CDR3 DNA is TGTGCCAGCATACCGGGAGGGACTACTAATGAAAAACTGTTTTTT. Its protein product is CASIPGGTTNEKLFF.

This clonotype was recorded at least ten times. V usage is TRBV5-6 and J usage is TRBJ1-2, with 10 nucleotides matching TRBD1. The CDR3 totals 16 residues. Germline lookup yields CDR1 SGHDT and CDR2 YYEEEE. The junction had 9 bases not matched to a gene; V was cut back by 3 bases and J by 4 bases. The CDR3 loop is CASSYPPGQGTYGYTF. The CDR3 nucleotides read TGTGCCAGCAGCTACCCACCGGGACAGGGGACCTATGGCTACACCTTC.

This clonotype was picked up a small number of times. CDR3 DNA sequence: TGTGCCAGTGCTCCGACTAGCGGGAGGGTCGCAGAGACCCAGTACTTC. Amino acids: CASAPTSGRVAETQYF. The V gene is TRBV19, the J gene TRBJ2-5, with 14 bases fitting TRBD2. Trimming cost V 8 bases and J 4 bases; bases outside gene matches: 9. In germline, CDR1 is LNHDA, CDR2 SQIVND (reference sequence). CDR3 size: 16 residues.

The rearrangement joins TRBV2 to TRBJ2-1, with 8 bases lining up with TRBD2. J was trimmed by 4 bases and V by 8 bases; bases with no gene match: 4. CDR1 and CDR2 from the germline V gene are SNHLY and FYNNEI. This CDR3 contains 13 residues. For the CDR3, the DNA is TGTGCCAGCCGTCGGGAGGGATACAATGAGCAGTTCTTC. Residues: CASRREGYNEQFF.

The chain couples TRBV6-2 or TRBV6-3 to TRBJ2-7; 11 nucleotides line up with TRBD2. The V gene's germline CDR1 is MNHEY and CDR2 SVGEGT. Trimming removed 4 bases from V and 3 bases from J; junction bases left unmatched: 8. This CDR3 region has 16 residues. CDR3 sequence reads: CASSSSSGRYHYEQYF. For the CDR3, the DNA is TGTGCCAGCAGTTCCTCTAGCGGGAGGTATCACTACGAGCAGTACTTC.

The sample holds many counts of this clonotype. This rearrangement joins TRBV7-8 to TRBJ2-7; a possible D gene is TRBD2 (5 bases). The CDR3 is 15 amino acids. Germline lookup yields CDR1 SGHVS and CDR2 FQNEAQ. The V end lost 5 bases, the J end lost 3 bases, and 17 bases lay between the germline ends. This CDR3 reads CASSRNTRGYYEQYF. DNA for the CDR3: TGTGCCAGCAGCCGAAACACCCGGGGATACTACGAGCAGTACTTC.

This clonotype has more than one count but fewer than ten. The chain joins TRBV7-2 to TRBJ1-6, with no clear D. The germline gives CDR1 SGHTA, CDR2 FQGNSA. V lost 1 base and J lost 9, with 10 bases in between. The CDR3 is 14 amino acids. The CDR3 loop is CASSLGVTASPLHF. CDR3 nucleotide sequence: TGTGCCAGCAGCTTAGGGGTGACTGCTTCACCCCTCCACTTT.

This clonotype has just a few counts. This sequence joins TRBV5-1 and TRBJ2-3; TRBD2 matches at 10 bases. The CDR3 is made up of 17 amino acids. From germline, CDR1 is SGHRS and CDR2 YFSETQ. After removal of 0 bases from V and 3 bases from J, the junction contained 7 bases not matched to a gene. This chain's CDR3 is CASSLGASGSSTDTQYF. The CDR3 DNA sequence: TGCGCCAGCAGCTTGGGGGCTAGCGGGAGTTCGACAGATACGCAGTATTTT.

This clonotype was observed at least ten times. The chain employs TRBV14 and TRBJ2-1, with D possibly TRBD1 on 6 matching bases. Trimming removed 4 bases at V and 6 bases at J, with 13 bases between. This CDR3 is built from 14 residues. Germline lookup yields CDR1 SGHDN and CDR2 FVKESK. The CDR3 reads CASSLQGKGNEQFF. The DNA of the CDR3 is TGTGCCAGCAGCCTGCAGGGGAAGGGCAATGAGCAGTTCTTC.

This clonotype was recorded a few times. This sequence joins TRBV2 and TRBJ2-7; 8 nucleotides agree with TRBD1. J gave up 5 bases and V 11 bases, and 14 bases lay outside the gene matches. This CDR3 has 14 amino acids. Per the germline V gene, CDR1 is SNHLY and CDR2 is FYNNEI. CDR3: CAALEGAGGHEQYF. The DNA of the CDR3 is TGTGCCGCCCTAGAGGGGGCAGGGGGCCACGAGCAGTACTTC.

This chain uses TRBV7-3 with TRBJ2-2; D is perhaps TRBD2 (6 bases). Trimming pared 2 bases from V and 4 bases from J, leaving 11 bases between. The germline gives CDR1 SGHTA, CDR2 FQGTGA. The CDR3 totals 15 residues. Here the CDR3 reads CASSLAAGTTGELFF. In DNA, the CDR3 is TGTGCCAGCAGCTTAGCGGCGGGGACCACCGGGGAGCTGTTTTTT.

V and J are TRBV6-1 and TRBJ1-3; D is unresolved. Germline V CDR1 and CDR2: MNHNS, SASEGT. Trimming cost V 5 bases and J 4 bases, with 12 bases left between them. CDR3 size: 14 residues. The CDR3 sequence: CASSSLGRGNTIYF. CDR3 sequence (DNA): TGTGCCAGCAGTTCCCTCGGGAGAGGAAACACCATATATTTT.

This clonotype was seen ten or more times. The chain recombines TRBV20-1 with TRBJ1-1; D not resolved. The CDR3 has 14 amino acids. With 0 bases removed from V and 0 bases from J, the gap between germline ends came to 8 bases. Germline V lookup: CDR1 DFQATT, CDR2 SNEGSKA (reference sequence). CDR3 protein: CSARDGSMNTEAFF. CDR3 bases: TGCAGTGCTAGAGATGGATCCATGAACACTGAAGCTTTCTTT.

The sample holds many counts of this clonotype. V and J are TRBV28 and TRBJ1-5; 9 bases line up with TRBD1. Unmatched junction bases numbered 14, after V lost 5 bases and J lost 0 bases. The CDR3 runs 19 residues. Germline lookup yields CDR1 MDHEN and CDR2 SYDVKM. The CDR3 region has the DNA TGTGCCAGCAGTGAGACCGGGACAGGGCTCTTCAATAGCAATCAGCCCCAGCATTTT. It specifies CASSETGTGLFNSNQPQHF.

The chain employs TRBV28 and TRBJ1-4; D unresolved. Germline CDR1 reads MDHEN; CDR2 reads SYDVKM. Trimming removed 7 bases at V and 0 bases at J, with 12 bases between. This CDR3 is built from 15 residues. The CDR3 sequence is CASKQGLATNEKLFF. In nucleotides, the CDR3 is TGTGCCAGCAAACAAGGGTTGGCAACTAATGAAAAACTGTTTTTT.

The table lists this clonotype with many counts. The chain combines TRBV5-6 with TRBJ2-1; 13 bases map to TRBD2. Germline values: CDR1 SGHDT, CDR2 YYEEEE. The CDR3 extends over 16 amino acids. Trimming cost V 2 bases and J 9 bases; bases outside gene matches: 8. In DNA, the CDR3 is TGTGCCAGCAGCTTCAGGACTAGCGGGAGACCCCCTGAGCAGTTCTTC. It codes for CASSFRTSGRPPEQFF.

V usage is TRBV12-3 or TRBV12-4 and J usage is TRBJ2-2, with 13 bases identical to TRBD2. The CDR3 sequence is 16 residues long. J lost 6 bases, V lost 5 bases, and 6 bases had no gene match. The CDR3 coding sequence is TGTGCCAGCAGTCCACAGACTAGCGGGAGGCCCGGGGAGCTGTTTTTT. Translated, it gives CASSPQTSGRPGELFF.